This T cell receptor beta chain comes out of a study of early T cells in non-severe SARS-CoV-2 infection. Study in general: Bulk RNA isolated from unsorted whole blood underwent sequencing; chains were not paired.

This clonotype was recorded at least ten times. After removal of 6 bases from V and 5 bases from J, the junction contained 5 bases not matched to a gene. The germline V gene has CDR1 ENHRY and CDR2 SYGVKD. The CDR3 has 15 residues. Individual cDNA molecules were tagged with unique molecular identifiers, the study reported. TCRdb analysed the 5' RACE reads with MiXCR anew, one entry per CDR3 protein. This table has some 70,000 distinct CDR3 sequences, approximately 9% appearing once. The clonotype was recovered from an adult who was a healthcare worker with PCR-confirmed SARS-CoV-2 infection or an uninfected control (not recorded which). This chain uses TRBV10-3 with TRBJ2-5; 14 bases are a match to TRBD2. The sequenced material came from whole blood. The DNA of the CDR3 is TGTGCCATCAGGACTAGCGGGAGGGCCGGTGAGACCCAGTACTTC. It yields the protein CAIRTSGRAGETQYF.